What follows are 29 T cell receptor beta chains derived from one specimen sequenced in a study of cytomegalovirus exposure and HLA in healthy donors. The PCR used 60 Vbeta and 13 Jbeta primers. Profiled with immunoSEQ multiplex PCR; TCRdb holds only in-frame clones, not every one. The repertoire holds about 130,000 clones, with 76% as singletons. The sample taken for sequencing was PBMCs. Receptor source: a man aged 35 to 55 in good health and CMV-seronegative.

This sequence joins TRBV5-1 and TRBJ2-7, with 7 bases aligning to TRBD1. The germline V gene encodes CDR1 SGHRS and CDR2 YFSETQ. V trimming: 4 bases; J trimming: 1 base; junction bases outside the gene matches: 11. The CDR3 has 16 amino acids. CDR3 in DNA: TGCGCCAGCAGCGTCCGAGGGCAGGGGGTTTCCTACGAGCAGTACTTC. This sequence encodes CASSVRGQGVSYEQYF. Together with reference TRBV5-1 and TRBJ2-7, the CDR3 gives the full variable domain: KAGVTQTPRYLIKTRGQQVTLSCSPISGHRSVSWYQQTPGQGLQFLFEYFSETQRNKGNFPGRFSGRQFSNSRSEMNVSTLELGDSALYLCASSVRGQGVSYEQYFGPGTRLTVT.

The rearrangement joins TRBV10-2 to TRBJ2-1; 7 nucleotides match TRBD1. There are 13 residues in the CDR3. Germline values: CDR1 WSHSY, CDR2 SAAADI. Losses at the gene ends were 0 bases for V and 9 bases for J; bases not matched to a gene: 2. This CDR3 is CASSESNRGEQFF. The CDR3 nucleotides read TGCGCCAGCAGTGAGTCGAACAGGGGTGAGCAGTTCTTC.

The table lists this clone with a few counts. The chain couples TRBV18 to TRBJ1-2; 8 nucleotides agree with TRBD1. V shed 5 bases and J 8 bases; nucleotides not matched to a gene: 13. This CDR3 has 15 residues. The V gene's germline CDR1 is KGHSH and CDR2 LQKENI. The DNA of the CDR3 is TGTGCCAGCTCATCTACGGGGACGACAGGGGAGGGCTACACCTTC. Protein sequence: CASSSTGTTGEGYTF.

This clone has a single count. The rearrangement uses TRBV30 and TRBJ2-7; D uncertain. The CDR3 contains 11 residues. Germline loops: CDR1 GTSNPN, CDR2 SVGIG (reference sequence). The germline V and J ends were trimmed by 2 bases and 7 bases, with 9 bases remaining between them. CDR3: CAWSFLVEQYF. The DNA of the CDR3 is TGTGCCTGGAGTTTTCTTGTAGAGCAGTACTTC.

V gene TRBV19 combines with J gene TRBJ1-1; D gene unclear. The CDR3 has 13 residues. Per germline, CDR1 LNHDA and CDR2 SQIVND (reference sequence). With 3 bases removed from V and 5 bases from J, the gap between germline ends came to 10 bases. The CDR3 region is CASSILVETEAFF. The CDR3 coding sequence is TGTGCCAGTAGTATCCTGGTAGAGACTGAAGCTTTCTTT.

The chain is built from TRBV5-1 and TRBJ1-3, with D possibly matching TRBD1 (6 bases). Germline assignment: CDR1 SGHRS and CDR2 YFSETQ. CDR3 size: 14 residues. The V end was cut by 6 bases, the J end by 6 bases, with 16 bases between. The CDR3 DNA reads TGCGCCAGCACCGAGACAGGAATCAAAAACACCATATATTTT. As protein: CASTETGIKNTIYF.

Note on this clone: The DNA is omitted, as the CDR3 cannot be located on it reliably, and the CDR3 follows TCRdb's listing. The chain links TRBV12-2 to TRBJ2-4; the table's D call, TRBD2, has no DNA check behind it. TRBV12-2 is designated a pseudogene. The CDR3 length is 21 residues, termini included. This CDR3 is CASRLGPRASGRVGKGNIQYF.

This sequence joins TRBV11-3 and TRBJ2-3; D may be TRBD1 (5 bases). Germline CDR1 SGHNT, CDR2 YENEEA. This CDR3 region has 15 residues. V was clipped by 2 bases and J by 5 bases, with 14 bases between them. CDR3 bases: TGTGCCAGCAGCTTAAAGGCGACCCAGGGAGATACGCAGTATTTT. It yields the protein CASSLKATQGDTQYF.

J is TRBJ2-5 and V is TRBV28, with D possibly TRBD1 on 5 matching bases. V was shortened by 3 bases and J by 5 bases, with 13 bases between the two germline ends. Germline lookup yields CDR1 MDHEN and CDR2 SYDVKM. CDR3 size: 14 residues. CDR3 amino acids: CASSLGRVGETQYF. The CDR3 nucleotides are TGTGCCAGCAGTTTGGGCAGGGTGGGGGAGACCCAGTACTTC. Full variable domain (missing parts from reference TRBV28 and TRBJ2-5): DVKVTQSSRYLVKRTGEKVFLECVQDMDHENMFWYRQDPGLGLRLIYFSYDVKMKEKGDIPEGYSVSREKKERFSLILESASTNQTSMYLCASSLGRVGETQYFGPGTRLLVL.

The chain links TRBV25-1 to TRBJ1-1; 8 nucleotides line up with TRBD1. CDR3 length: 14 amino acids. Germline loops: CDR1 MGHDK, CDR2 SYGVNS. Unmatched junction bases numbered 4, after V lost 3 bases and J lost 4 bases. The CDR3 bases are TGTGCCAGCAGTGACCCAGGGGGCTCCACTGAAGCTTTCTTT. It specifies CASSDPGGSTEAFF.

This clone has more than one count but fewer than ten. The CDR3: CSVVSASGANVLTF. DNA of the CDR3: TGCAGCGTTGTGTCAGCGTCTGGGGCCAACGTCCTGACTTTC. This chain uses TRBV29-1 with TRBJ2-6; no clear D. CDR3 length: 14 residues. The ends were cut back, 4 bases at V and 1 base at J, with 8 bases in the middle. From germline, CDR1 is SQVTM and CDR2 ANQGSEA. The complete variable domain, with remaining parts taken from reference TRBV29-1 and TRBJ2-6, reads SAVISQKPSRDICQRGTSLTIQCQVDSQVTMMFWYRQQPGQSLTLIATANQGSEATYESGFVIDKFPISRPNLTFSTLTVSNMSPEDSSIYLCSVVSASGANVLTFGAGSRLTVL.

V usage is TRBV2 and J usage is TRBJ1-1; 10 nucleotides match TRBD1. Looked up from germline, CDR1 is SNHLY and CDR2 is FYNNEI. This CDR3 has 14 residues. Trimming at V came to 7 bases and at J to 3 bases, leaving 5 bases not matched to a gene. CDR3 in DNA: TGTGCCAGCACCCGCGGACAGGGGGACACTGAAGCTTTCTTT. As protein: CASTRGQGDTEAFF.

The chain carries TRBV28 and TRBJ2-6; no definite D call. V was trimmed by 7 bases and J by 4 bases, leaving 8 bases between them. In germline, CDR1 is MDHEN, CDR2 SYDVKM. The CDR3 spans 13 residues. The CDR3 nucleotides read TGTGCCAGCACCCTCTCCGGGGCCAACGTCCTGACTTTC. As protein: CASTLSGANVLTF.

This clone was recorded only once. This chain joins TRBV9 and TRBJ2-1, with 7 bases fitting TRBD2. Germline V gene data show CDR1 as SGDLS and CDR2 as YYNGEE. J gave up 6 bases and V 0 bases, and 9 bases lay outside the gene matches. This CDR3 region has 16 residues. CDR3 DNA sequence: TGTGCCAGCAGCGTAGATCCGGGAGGTCTCTCCAATGAGCAGTTCTTC. Its protein product is CASSVDPGGLSNEQFF.

The V call is TRBV30, the J call TRBJ2-3; 7 nucleotides align to TRBD1. There are 15 residues in the CDR3. Germline V gives CDR1 GTSNPN, CDR2 SVGIG (reference sequence). The V gene end was trimmed by 0 bases and the J gene end by 2 bases; junction bases not matched to a gene: 5. CDR3 residues: CAWSVQGSSTDTQYF. CDR3 DNA: TGTGCCTGGAGTGTACAGGGGTCCTCCACAGATACGCAGTATTTT.

This rearrangement joins TRBV5-8 to TRBJ2-1; the match to TRBD1 covers 8 bases. Per germline, CDR1 SGHTS and CDR2 YDEGEE. V shed 1 base and J 6 bases; nucleotides not matched to a gene: 3. This CDR3 has 14 amino acids. The CDR3 bases are TGTGCCAGCAGCTTGCGGGACAGGATCAATGAGCAGTTCTTC. Translation gives CASSLRDRINEQFF.

The gene calls are TRBV19 and TRBJ2-3; tentative D call: TRBD1 (6 bases). There are 15 residues in the CDR3. Per germline, CDR1 LNHDA and CDR2 SQIVND (reference sequence). V was cut by 1 base and J by 8 bases, with 16 bases left in between. The CDR3 region is CASSIGQTGFGTQYF. The DNA for the CDR3 is TGTGCCAGTAGTATAGGTCAAACAGGGTTTGGTACGCAGTATTTT.

This rearrangement joins TRBV4-1 to TRBJ1-1, with TRBD1 matching 9 bases. CDR1 is MGHRA and CDR2 is YSYEKL in the germline V gene. The CDR3 covers 15 residues. Trimming removed 1 base from V and 8 bases from J; junction bases left unmatched: 8. CDR3 nucleotides: TGCGCCAGCAGCCAAGGACGGACAGGGGTCTCCGAAGCTTTCTTT. Amino acid sequence: CASSQGRTGVSEAFF.

The J gene is TRBJ1-6, the V gene TRBV19; D is unclear. Germline values: CDR1 LNHDA, CDR2 SQIVND (reference sequence). This CDR3 spans 14 amino acids. Trimming removed 9 bases at V and 0 bases at J, with 9 bases between. CDR3 protein: CASAVGSYNSPLHF. In nucleotides, the CDR3 is TGTGCCAGCGCGGTCGGCTCCTATAATTCACCCCTCCACTTT.

This chain uses TRBV19 with TRBJ1-1; possibly TRBD1 for D (5 bases). Per germline, CDR1 LNHDA and CDR2 SQIVND (reference sequence). V was trimmed by 9 bases and J by 1 base, leaving 9 bases between them. This CDR3 has 12 amino acids. The CDR3 DNA sequence: TGTGCCAGCGGCGGGGGGAACACTGAAGCTTTCTTT. Encoded protein: CASGGGNTEAFF.

CDR3 sequence reads: CASSQDVLAGPQETQYF. The CDR3 bases are TGCGCCAGCAGCCAAGATGTGCTAGCGGGGCCCCAAGAGACCCAGTACTTC. This chain joins TRBV4-3 and TRBJ2-5; 9 positions agree with TRBD2. Germline-derived CDR1 and CDR2 are LGHNA and YSLEER. The CDR3 contains 17 residues. J was trimmed by 1 base and V by 0 bases; bases with no gene match: 6.

This clone was seen only a few times. The chain employs TRBV4-2 and TRBJ2-7, with D maybe TRBD1 (6 bases). Germline CDR1 and CDR2: LGHNA and YNFKEQ. V lost 2 bases and J lost 2, with 13 bases in between. The CDR3 sequence is 15 residues long. The CDR3 bases are TGTGCCAGCAGCCAATCCTTCGGACAGACCTACGAGCAGTACTTC. Its translation: CASSQSFGQTYEQYF.

The J gene is TRBJ2-2, the V gene TRBV30; unclear D gene. Trimming stripped 4 bases from V and 5 bases from J, with 8 bases between. The CDR3 consists of 12 residues. Germline CDR1 and CDR2: GTSNPN and SVGIG (reference sequence). The CDR3 nucleotides read TGTGCCTGGACAACAAGAACCGGGGAGCTGTTTTTT. Its protein product is CAWTTRTGELFF.

This chain links TRBV4-2 with TRBJ2-6; possible D gene TRBD1, 6 bases. V was trimmed by 3 bases and J by 1 base, leaving 10 bases between them. Germline CDR1 LGHNA, CDR2 YNFKEQ. The CDR3 is 16 residues long. The CDR3 coding sequence is TGTGCCAGCAGCCAGGGCGGACAGTCTGGGGCCAACGTCCTGACTTTC. This codes for CASSQGGQSGANVLTF.

The rearrangement joins TRBV10-2 to TRBJ1-1; D is perhaps TRBD1 (5 bases). The V and J ends lost 8 bases and 1 base respectively, with 11 bases between them. This CDR3 comprises 13 residues. The germline V gene has CDR1 WSHSY and CDR2 SAAADI. CDR3 region: CASFAQGNTEAFF. In nucleotides, the CDR3 is TGCGCCAGCTTTGCCCAGGGGAACACTGAAGCTTTCTTT.

CDR3 residues: CASSLAGDYEQYF. CDR3 DNA: TGTGCCAGCAGCTTAGCGGGAGACTACGAGCAGTACTTC. The chain is built from TRBV7-9 and TRBJ2-7; D might be TRBD2 (5 bases). Germline V lookup: CDR1 SEHNR, CDR2 FQNEAQ (reference sequence). The CDR3 extends over 13 amino acids. V lost 0 bases to trimming and J lost 3 bases, with 6 bases between them.

The rearrangement joins TRBV7-9 to TRBJ1-1, with unresolved D. V was pared by 4 bases and J by 11 bases, with 17 bases between. The CDR3 consists of 13 residues. Germline V gene data show CDR1 as SEHNR and CDR2 as FQNEAQ (reference sequence). The CDR3 protein is CASSSDTSSRAFF. CDR3 nucleotide sequence: TGTGCCAGCAGCTCCGACACCTCCAGTCGGGCTTTCTTT. Full variable domain (remainder filled in from reference TRBV7-9 and TRBJ1-1): DTGVSQNPRHKITKRGQNVTFRCDPISEHNRLYWYRQTLGQGPEFLTYFQNEAQLEKSRLLSDRFSAERPKGSFSTLEIQRTEQGDSAMYLCASSSDTSSRAFFGQGTRLTVV.

V gene TRBV5-1 combines with J gene TRBJ2-7; TRBD2 is a possible D gene (7 bases). CDR3 length: 15 amino acids. V gave up 4 bases and J gave up 4 bases, with 18 bases separating them. The germline gives CDR1 SGHRS, CDR2 YFSETQ. The CDR3 loop is CASSEGGASLYEQYF. The CDR3 coding sequence is TGCGCCAGCAGCGAAGGGGGGGCTAGCCTATACGAGCAGTACTTC.

The J gene is TRBJ2-2, the V gene TRBV7-6; D is perhaps TRBD1 (5 bases). Trimming removed 1 base at V and 1 base at J, with 7 bases between. Germline-derived CDR1 and CDR2 are SGHVS and FNYEAQ. The CDR3 has 15 amino acids. CDR3 in DNA: TGTGCCAGCAGCTTAGTAGGGGTGAACACCGGGGAGCTGTTTTTT. Translating gives CASSLVGVNTGELFF.